The sequence of this TCR beta chain was determined in a study of blood T cell repertoires in COVID-19. Study context: Acute and convalescent COVID-19 samples came from the United States, Italy and Spain.

The data were produced by immunoSEQ multiplex PCR, yet TCRdb's version contains in-frame clones alone and is incomplete. The sample yields roughly 30,000 clones, approximately 80% seen once. The sequenced material came from peripheral blood. The source is a woman aged 55 to 70 with acute or convalescent COVID-19.

CDR3 in DNA: TGTGCCAGCAGCCAAGATGAGGCTCCCTACGAGCAGTACTTC. Translation: CASSQDEAPYEQYF. The chain links TRBV3-1 (or the pseudogene TRBV3-2) to TRBJ2-7; no firm D call. The CDR3 is 14 amino acids. Germline lookup yields CDR1 LGHDT and CDR2 YNNKEL (reference sequence). V was trimmed by 0 bases and J by 2 bases, leaving 8 bases between them.